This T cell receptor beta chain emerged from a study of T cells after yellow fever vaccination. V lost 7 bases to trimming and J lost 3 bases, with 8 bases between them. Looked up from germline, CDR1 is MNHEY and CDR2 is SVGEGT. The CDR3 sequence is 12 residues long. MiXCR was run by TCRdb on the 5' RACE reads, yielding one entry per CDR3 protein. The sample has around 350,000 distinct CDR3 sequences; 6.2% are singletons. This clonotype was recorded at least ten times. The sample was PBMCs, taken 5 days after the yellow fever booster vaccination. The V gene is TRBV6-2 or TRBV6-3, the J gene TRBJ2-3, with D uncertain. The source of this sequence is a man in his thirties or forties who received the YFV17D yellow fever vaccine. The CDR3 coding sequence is TGTGCCAGCACCTCCCCGACAGATACGCAGTATTTT. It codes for CASTSPTDTQYF.